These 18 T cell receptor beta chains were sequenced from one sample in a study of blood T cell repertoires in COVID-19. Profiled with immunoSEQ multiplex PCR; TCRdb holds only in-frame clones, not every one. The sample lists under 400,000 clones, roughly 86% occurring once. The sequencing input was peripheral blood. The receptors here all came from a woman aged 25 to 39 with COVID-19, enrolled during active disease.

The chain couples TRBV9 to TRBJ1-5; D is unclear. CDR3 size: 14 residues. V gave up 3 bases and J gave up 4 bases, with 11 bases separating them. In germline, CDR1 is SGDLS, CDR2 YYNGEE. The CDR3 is CASSAGERNQPQHF. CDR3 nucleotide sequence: TGTGCCAGCAGCGCGGGCGAGCGGAATCAGCCCCAGCATTTT.

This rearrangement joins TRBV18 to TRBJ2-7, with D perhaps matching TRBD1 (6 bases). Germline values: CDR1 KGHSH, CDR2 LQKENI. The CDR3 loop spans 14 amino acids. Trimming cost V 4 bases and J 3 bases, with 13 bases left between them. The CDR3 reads CASSQGGNVYEQYF. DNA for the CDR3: TGTGCCAGCTCACAAGGGGGTAACGTCTACGAGCAGTACTTC.

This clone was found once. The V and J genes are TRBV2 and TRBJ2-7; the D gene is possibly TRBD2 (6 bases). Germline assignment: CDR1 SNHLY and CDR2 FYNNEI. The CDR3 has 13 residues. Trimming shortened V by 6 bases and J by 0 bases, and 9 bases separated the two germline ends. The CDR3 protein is CASSVDYSYEQYF. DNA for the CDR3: TGTGCCAGCAGCGTGGACTACTCCTACGAGCAGTACTTC. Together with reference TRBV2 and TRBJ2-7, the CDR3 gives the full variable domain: EPEVTQTPSHQVTQMGQEVILRCVPISNHLYFYWYRQILGQKVEFLVSFYNNEISEKSEIFDDQFSVERPDGSNFTLKIRSTKLEDSAMYFCASSVDYSYEQYFGPGTRLTVT.

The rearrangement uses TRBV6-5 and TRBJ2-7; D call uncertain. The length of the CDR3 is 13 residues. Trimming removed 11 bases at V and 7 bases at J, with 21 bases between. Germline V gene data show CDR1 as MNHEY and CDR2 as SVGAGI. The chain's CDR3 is CALQSVPMREQYF. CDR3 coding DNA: TGTGCCCTACAAAGCGTCCCTATGCGTGAGCAGTACTTC.

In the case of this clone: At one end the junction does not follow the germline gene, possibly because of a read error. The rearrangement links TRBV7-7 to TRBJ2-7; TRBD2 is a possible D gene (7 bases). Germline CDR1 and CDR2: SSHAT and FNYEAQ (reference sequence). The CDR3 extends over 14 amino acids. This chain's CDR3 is CASSLGGDSYEQYF. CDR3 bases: TGTGCTAGCAGCTTAGGGGGGGACTCCTACGAGCAGTACTTC.

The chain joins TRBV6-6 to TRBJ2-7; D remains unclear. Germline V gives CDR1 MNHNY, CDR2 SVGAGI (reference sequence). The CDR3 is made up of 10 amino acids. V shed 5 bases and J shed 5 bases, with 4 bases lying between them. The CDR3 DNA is TGTGCCAGCAGTGGGCACGAGCAGTACTTC. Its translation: CASSGHEQYF.

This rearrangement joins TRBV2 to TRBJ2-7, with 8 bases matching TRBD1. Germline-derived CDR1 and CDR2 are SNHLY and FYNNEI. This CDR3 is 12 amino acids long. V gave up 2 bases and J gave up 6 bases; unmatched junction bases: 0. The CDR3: CASSEQGAEQYF. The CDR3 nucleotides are TGTGCCAGCAGTGAACAGGGGGCCGAGCAGTACTTC. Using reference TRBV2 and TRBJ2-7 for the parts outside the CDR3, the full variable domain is EPEVTQTPSHQVTQMGQEVILRCVPISNHLYFYWYRQILGQKVEFLVSFYNNEISEKSEIFDDQFSVERPDGSNFTLKIRSTKLEDSAMYFCASSEQGAEQYFGPGTRLTVT.

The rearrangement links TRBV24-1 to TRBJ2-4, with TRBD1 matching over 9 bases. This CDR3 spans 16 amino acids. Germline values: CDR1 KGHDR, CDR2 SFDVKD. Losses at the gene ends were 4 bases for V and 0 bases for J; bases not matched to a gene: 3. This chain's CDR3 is CATSEGQGQAKNIQYF. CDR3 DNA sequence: TGTGCCACCAGTGAGGGACAGGGACAAGCCAAAAACATTCAGTACTTC.

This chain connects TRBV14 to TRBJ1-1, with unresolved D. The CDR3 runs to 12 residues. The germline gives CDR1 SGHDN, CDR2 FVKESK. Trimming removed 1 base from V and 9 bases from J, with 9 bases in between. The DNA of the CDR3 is TGTGCCAGCAGCCAAGCGTCTCTTAAAGCTTTCTTT. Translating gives CASSQASLKAFF.

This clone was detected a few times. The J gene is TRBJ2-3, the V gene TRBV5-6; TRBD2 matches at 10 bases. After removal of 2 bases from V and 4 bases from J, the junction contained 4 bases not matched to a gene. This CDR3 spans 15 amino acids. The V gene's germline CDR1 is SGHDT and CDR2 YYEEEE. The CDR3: CASSFLAGAADTQYF. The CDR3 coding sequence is TGTGCCAGCAGCTTCCTAGCGGGAGCGGCAGATACGCAGTATTTT.

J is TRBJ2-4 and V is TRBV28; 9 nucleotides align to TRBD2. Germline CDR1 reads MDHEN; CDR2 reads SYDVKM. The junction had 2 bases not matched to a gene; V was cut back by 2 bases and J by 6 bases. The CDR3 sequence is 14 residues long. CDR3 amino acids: CASSLAGGANIQYF. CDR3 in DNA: TGTGCCAGCAGTTTAGCGGGAGGGGCAAACATTCAGTACTTC.

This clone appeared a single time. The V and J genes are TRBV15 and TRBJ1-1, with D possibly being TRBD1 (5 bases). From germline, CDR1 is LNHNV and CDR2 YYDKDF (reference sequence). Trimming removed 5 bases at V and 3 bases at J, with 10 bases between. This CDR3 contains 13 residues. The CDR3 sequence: CATSWGRDTEAFF. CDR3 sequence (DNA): TGTGCCACCAGCTGGGGCCGGGACACTGAAGCTTTCTTT.

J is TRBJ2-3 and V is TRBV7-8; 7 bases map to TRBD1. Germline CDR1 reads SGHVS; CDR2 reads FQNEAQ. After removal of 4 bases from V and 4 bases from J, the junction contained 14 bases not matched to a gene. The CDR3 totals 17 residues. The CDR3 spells CASSSNRGGRGADTQYF. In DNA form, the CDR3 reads TGTGCCAGCAGCTCGAACAGGGGTGGTAGGGGTGCAGATACGCAGTATTTT.

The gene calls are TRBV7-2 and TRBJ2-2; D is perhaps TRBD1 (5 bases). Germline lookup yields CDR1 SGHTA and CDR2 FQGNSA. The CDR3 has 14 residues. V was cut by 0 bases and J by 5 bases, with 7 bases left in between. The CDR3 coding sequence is TGTGCCAGCAGCTTAGCACAGGCAACCGGGGAGCTGTTTTTT. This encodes CASSLAQATGELFF.

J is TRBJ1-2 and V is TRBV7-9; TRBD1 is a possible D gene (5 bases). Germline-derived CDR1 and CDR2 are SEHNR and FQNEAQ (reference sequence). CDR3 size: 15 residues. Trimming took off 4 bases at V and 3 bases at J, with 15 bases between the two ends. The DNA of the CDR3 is TGTGCCAGCAGCTCCCGCGGGGGTTGGGACTATGGCTACACCTTC. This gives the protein CASSSRGGWDYGYTF. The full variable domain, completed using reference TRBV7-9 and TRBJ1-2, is DTGVSQNPRHKITKRGQNVTFRCDPISEHNRLYWYRQTLGQGPEFLTYFQNEAQLEKSRLLSDRFSAERPKGSFSTLEIQRTEQGDSAMYLCASSSRGGWDYGYTFGSGTRLTVV.

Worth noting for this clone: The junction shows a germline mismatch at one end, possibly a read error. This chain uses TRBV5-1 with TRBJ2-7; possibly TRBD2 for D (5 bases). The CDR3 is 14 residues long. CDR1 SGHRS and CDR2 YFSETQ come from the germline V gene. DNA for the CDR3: TGCGCCAGCAACTTGGGCAGTATTAGCGACGAGCAGTACTTC. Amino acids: CASNLGSISDEQYF.

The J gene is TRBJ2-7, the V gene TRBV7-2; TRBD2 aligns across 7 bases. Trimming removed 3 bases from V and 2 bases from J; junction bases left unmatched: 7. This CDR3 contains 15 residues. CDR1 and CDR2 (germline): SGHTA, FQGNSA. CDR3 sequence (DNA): TGTGCCAGCAGCTTTCCCCCTAGCGGTCCCTACGAGCAGTACTTC. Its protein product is CASSFPPSGPYEQYF.

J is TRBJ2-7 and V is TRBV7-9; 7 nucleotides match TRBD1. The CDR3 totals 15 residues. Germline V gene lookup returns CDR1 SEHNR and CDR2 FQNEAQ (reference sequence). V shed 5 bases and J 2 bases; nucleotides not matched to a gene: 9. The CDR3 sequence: CASSATGTAPYEQYF. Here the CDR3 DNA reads TGTGCCAGCAGCGCCACCGGGACAGCACCCTACGAGCAGTACTTC. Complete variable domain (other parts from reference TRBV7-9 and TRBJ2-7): DTGVSQNPRHKITKRGQNVTFRCDPISEHNRLYWYRQTLGQGPEFLTYFQNEAQLEKSRLLSDRFSAERPKGSFSTLEIQRTEQGDSAMYLCASSATGTAPYEQYFGPGTRLTVT.